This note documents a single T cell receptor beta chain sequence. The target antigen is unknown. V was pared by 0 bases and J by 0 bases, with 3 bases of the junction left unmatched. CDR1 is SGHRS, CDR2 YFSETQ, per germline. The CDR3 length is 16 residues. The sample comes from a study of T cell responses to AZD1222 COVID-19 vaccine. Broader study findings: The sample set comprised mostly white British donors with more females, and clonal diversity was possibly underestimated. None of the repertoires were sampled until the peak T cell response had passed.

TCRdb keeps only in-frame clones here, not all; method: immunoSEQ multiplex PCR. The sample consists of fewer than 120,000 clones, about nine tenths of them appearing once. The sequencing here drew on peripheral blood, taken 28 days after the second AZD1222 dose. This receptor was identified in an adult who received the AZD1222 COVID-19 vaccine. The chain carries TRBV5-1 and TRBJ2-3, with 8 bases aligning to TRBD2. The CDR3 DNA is TGCGCCAGCAGCTTGGGACTAGCGCTTAGCACAGATACGCAGTATTTT. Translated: CASSLGLALSTDTQYF.